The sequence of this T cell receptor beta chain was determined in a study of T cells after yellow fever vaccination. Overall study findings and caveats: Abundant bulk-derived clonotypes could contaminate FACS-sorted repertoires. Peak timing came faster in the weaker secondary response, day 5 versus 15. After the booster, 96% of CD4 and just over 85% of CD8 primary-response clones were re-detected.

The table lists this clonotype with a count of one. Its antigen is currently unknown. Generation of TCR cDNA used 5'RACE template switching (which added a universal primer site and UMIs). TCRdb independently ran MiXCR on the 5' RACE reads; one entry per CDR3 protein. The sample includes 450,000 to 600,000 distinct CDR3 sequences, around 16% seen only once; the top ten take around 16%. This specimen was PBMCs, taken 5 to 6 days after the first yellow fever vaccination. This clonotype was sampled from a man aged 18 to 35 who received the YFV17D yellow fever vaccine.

For the CDR3, the DNA is TGCAGTGCACCCCGGGACACAGATACGCAGTATTTT. Translated: CSAPRDTDTQYF. The gene calls are TRBV20-1 and TRBJ2-3; possibly TRBD2 for D (5 bases). The CDR3 spans 12 residues. Trimming removed 6 bases at V and 2 bases at J, with 9 bases between. Germline V gene sequence: CDR1 DFQATT, CDR2 SNEGSKA (reference sequence).